This T cell receptor (beta chain) is from a study of blood T cell repertoires in COVID-19. Study as a whole: Spain, Italy and the United States supplied samples that represented acute and convalescent COVID-19.

The CDR3 runs 21 residues. Per germline, CDR1 SGHVS and CDR2 FNYEAQ. V lost 0 bases, J lost 0 bases, and 15 bases stayed unmatched. Per the original data handling: Estimation of nucleated cell counts was performed using reference gene primer amplification. Repertoires were generated with immunoSEQ multiplex PCR, while TCRdb's copy carries only in-frame clones and drops some. The V and J calls and clone size are taken from that table; D and trimming were inferred from the DNA. The repertoire consists of roughly 280,000 clones, with approximately 90% occurring once and the leading ten covering roughly 4.3%. Participants came from roughly 24 US areas, aged about 18 to 89 years. Cohort allocation depended upon clinical history that participants reported.

Sequencing was done on a sample of PBMCs or T cells enriched from blood (not recorded which). This receptor was taken from a woman aged 30 to 39 with acute COVID-19. This chain connects TRBV7-6 to TRBJ2-3; 10 bases align to TRBD2. The CDR3 nucleotides read TGTGCCAGCAGCTTAGCTGTGCTGGGTCTAGCGGGAGCGACTAGCACAGATACGCAGTATTTT. As protein: CASSLAVLGLAGATSTDTQYF.